One and the same sample provided the 31 T cell receptor beta chains below, sequenced in a study of T cells in Graves' hyperthyroidism and ophthalmopathy. RNA transcripts gave rise to amplified TCR beta CDR3 regions. Researchers ran a first-round RT-PCR on the TCR CDR3 using the HTBI primer set. TCRdb passed the multiplex PCR reads through MiXCR, listing each CDR3 protein once. The repertoire holds some 620,000 distinct CDR3 sequences, with 15% to 20% as singletons. Material for sequencing was blood. Receptors were obtained from a woman in her twenties or thirties with Graves' hyperthyroidism.

Many counts were recorded for this clonotype. This sequence joins TRBV27 and TRBJ1-1, with D unresolved. With 4 bases removed from V and 4 bases from J, the gap between germline ends came to 13 bases. The CDR3 is 14 residues long. The V gene's germline CDR1 is MNHEY and CDR2 SMNVEV (reference sequence). The CDR3 loop is CASSSHGALTEAFF. The CDR3 DNA sequence: TGTGCCAGCAGTTCCCACGGTGCGCTCACTGAAGCTTTCTTT.

This chain uses TRBV9 with TRBJ2-5; D may be TRBD2 (5 bases). This CDR3 is 16 amino acids long. Germline lookup yields CDR1 SGDLS and CDR2 YYNGEE. The V and J ends lost 0 bases and 0 bases respectively, with 12 bases between them. Written as DNA, the CDR3 is TGTGCCAGCAGCGTAGGGAATAGCGTTCACCAAGAGACCCAGTACTTC. It codes for CASSVGNSVHQETQYF.

This clonotype was recorded many times. V usage is TRBV7-3 and J usage is TRBJ2-7; 7 nucleotides align to TRBD2. The CDR3 has 16 amino acids. V lost 5 bases to trimming and J lost 5 bases; unmatched junction nucleotides: 15. Germline CDR1 SGHTA, CDR2 FQGTGA. In nucleotides, the CDR3 is TGTGCCAGCAGCCCGGGGGTGGGGAGGGGCCGAGACGAGCAGTACTTC. It yields the protein CASSPGVGRGRDEQYF.

This clonotype was counted many times. V and J are TRBV6-1 and TRBJ2-1; tentatively, D is TRBD2 (6 bases). Looked up from germline, CDR1 is MNHNS and CDR2 is SASEGT. This CDR3 is built from 16 residues. V lost 4 bases to trimming and J lost 3 bases, with 16 bases between them. The DNA of the CDR3 is TGTGCCAGCAGTGTCAATAGCGGCACCCTCTACAATGAGCAGTTCTTC. It specifies CASSVNSGTLYNEQFF.

The chain recombines TRBV29-1 with TRBJ2-1, with 10 bases fitting TRBD2. This CDR3 has 17 residues. The trim removed 4 bases at V and 7 bases at J, leaving 16 bases unmatched. Germline-derived CDR1 and CDR2 are SQVTM and ANQGSEA. CDR3 protein: CSVVTSGNGGPWNEQFF. CDR3 coding DNA: TGCAGCGTTGTAACTAGCGGGAACGGAGGGCCATGGAATGAGCAGTTCTTC.

J is TRBJ2-3 and V is TRBV14; D is perhaps TRBD1 or TRBD2 (6 bases each). The CDR3 loop spans 15 amino acids. Between the trimmed V and J ends, which lost 1 base and 2 bases, there was a span of 10 bases. Germline CDR1 and CDR2: SGHDN and FVKESK. Here the CDR3 reads CASSQGGGFTDTQYF. CDR3 nucleotide sequence: TGTGCCAGCAGCCAAGGAGGGGGGTTCACAGATACGCAGTATTTT. The full variable domain, with the rest looked up from reference TRBV14 and TRBJ2-3, is EAGVTQFPSHSVIEKGQTVTLRCDPISGHDNLYWYRRVMGKEIKFLLHFVKESKQDESGMPNNRFLAERTGGTYSTLKVQPAELEDSGVYFCASSQGGGFTDTQYFGPGTRLTVL.

This clonotype was seen only a few times. The rearrangement uses TRBV28 and TRBJ1-6, with 7 bases fitting TRBD1. J lost 10 bases, V lost 10 bases, and 10 bases had no gene match. The CDR3 is made up of 13 amino acids. Germline lookup yields CDR1 MDHEN and CDR2 SYDVKM. CDR3 sequence: CATETGWRSPLHF. The CDR3 DNA follows: TGTGCCACCGAGACAGGGTGGAGATCACCCCTCCACTTT.

This clonotype was found many times. The rearrangement joins TRBV5-1 to TRBJ2-1; perhaps TRBD1 as D (5 bases). The CDR3 covers 15 residues. Germline values: CDR1 SGHRS, CDR2 YFSETQ. V lost 4 bases and J 4 bases, leaving 15 bases between the germline ends. The chain's CDR3 is CASSPHKQAYNEQFF. The CDR3 region has the DNA TGCGCCAGCAGCCCCCATAAACAGGCGTACAATGAGCAGTTCTTC.

Turning to this clonotype: This may be a read error: a much more frequent sequence differs by one nucleotide. CDR3: CASSFGRTQHF. The CDR3 bases are TGTGCCAGCAGTTTCGGGAGGACCCAGCACTTC. The J gene is TRBJ2-5, the V gene TRBV28; 7 bases fit TRBD2. CDR1 is MDHEN and CDR2 is SYDVKM in the germline V gene. The CDR3 has 11 residues.

In this sample, this clonotype turned up many times. The chain links TRBV2 to TRBJ2-2; 7 nucleotides agree with TRBD1. Germline trimming cut 4 bases from V and 6 bases from J; bases unmatched to any gene: 5. This CDR3 is built from 14 residues. Germline V gene sequence: CDR1 SNHLY, CDR2 FYNNEI. The CDR3 coding sequence is TGTGCCAGCAGTGTCAGGGGGATCGCCGGGGAGCTGTTTTTT. Translated: CASSVRGIAGELFF.

The table lists this clonotype with a few counts. The genes are TRBV6-1 and TRBJ1-4; 9 bases fit TRBD1. V trimming: 4 bases; J trimming: 6 bases; junction bases outside the gene matches: 6. The CDR3 extends over 15 amino acids. In germline, CDR1 is MNHNS, CDR2 SASEGT. The CDR3 sequence: CASSVRGDRDEKLFF. CDR3 DNA sequence: TGTGCCAGCAGTGTCAGGGGGGACAGGGATGAAAAACTGTTTTTT.

In regard to this clonotype: The final CDR3 position lacks the conserved phenylalanine or tryptophan, pointing to a likely read error. The chain links TRBV12-3 or TRBV12-4 to TRBJ2-2; TRBD2 matches 12 bases. This CDR3 comprises 18 residues. V lost 5 bases, J lost 8 bases, and 15 bases stayed unmatched. The CDR3 spells CASSPLRLAGDRSGELFS. CDR3 DNA: TGTGCCAGCAGTCCCCTGCGACTAGCGGGAGACCGGAGTGGGGAGCTGTTTTCT.

The chain uses TRBV19 and TRBJ2-2; D unresolved. This CDR3 spans 13 amino acids. The V end lost 2 bases, the J end lost 8 bases, and 9 bases lay between the germline ends. Germline CDR1 LNHDA, CDR2 SQIVND (reference sequence). The CDR3 DNA follows: TGTGCCAGTAGTATATCGGGCCCGGGGGAGCTGTTTTTT. Protein: CASSISGPGELFF.

This clonotype was detected ten times or more. This chain uses TRBV7-2 with TRBJ2-7, with 11 nucleotides matching TRBD1. V lost 5 bases and J lost 2; bases outside the gene matches: 5. Per the germline V gene, CDR1 is SGHTA and CDR2 is FQGNSA. This CDR3 region has 15 residues. The CDR3 coding sequence is TGTGCCAGCAGCGCCTCGGGACAGGGGGCCTACGAGCAGTACTTC. This codes for CASSASGQGAYEQYF.

The genes are TRBV7-9 and TRBJ1-1, with 8 bases lining up with TRBD1. Trimming cost V 1 base and J 6 bases; bases outside gene matches: 13. Germline V gene data show CDR1 as SEHNR and CDR2 as FQNEAQ (reference sequence). The CDR3 consists of 17 residues. CDR3 residues: CASSLEPGGPTHAEAFF. The CDR3 DNA reads as TGTGCCAGCAGCTTAGAGCCAGGGGGCCCTACACACGCTGAAGCTTTCTTT.

This clonotype was seen only once. This chain uses TRBV28 with TRBJ2-1; 10 bases line up with TRBD2. Germline V CDR1 and CDR2: MDHEN, SYDVKM. Trimming at V came to 5 bases and at J to 2 bases, leaving 3 bases not matched to a gene. The CDR3 runs to 15 residues. The CDR3 loop is CASSQSGRAYNEQFF. CDR3 DNA: TGTGCCAGCAGTCAAAGCGGGAGGGCCTACAATGAGCAGTTCTTC.

V gene TRBV20-1 combines with J gene TRBJ1-3, with D uncertain. The ends were cut back, 3 bases at V and 4 bases at J, with 16 bases in the middle. Germline CDR1 and CDR2: DFQATT and SNEGSKA (reference sequence). The CDR3 consists of 15 residues. The CDR3 region has the DNA TGCAGTGCTAGCCTGTATCCGGAGGCAGGAAACACCATATATTTT. It specifies CSASLYPEAGNTIYF.

There are many counts of this clonotype. The J gene is TRBJ1-1, the V gene TRBV18; TRBD1 might be the D (5 bases). The CDR3 is 12 residues long. Trimming took 4 bases from V and 4 from J, leaving 7 bases between them. Germline CDR1 KGHSH, CDR2 LQKENI. CDR3 DNA: TGTGCCAGCTCACAGGGGACCACTGAAGCTTTCTTT. Translated: CASSQGTTEAFF.

This clonotype was counted at least ten times. The rearrangement uses TRBV7-9 and TRBJ2-3; the match to TRBD1 covers 7 bases. The CDR3 covers 15 residues. Unmatched junction bases numbered 2, after V lost 1 base and J lost 1 base. Germline V CDR1 and CDR2: SEHNR, FQNEAQ (reference sequence). The CDR3 loop is CASSLGQGRTDTQYF. The CDR3 DNA reads as TGTGCCAGCAGCTTAGGACAGGGTCGCACAGATACGCAGTATTTT.

In this sample, this clonotype turned up many times. V usage is TRBV11-2 and J usage is TRBJ2-7, with 7 bases that match TRBD1. The ends lost 6 bases at V and 1 base at J; junction bases unmatched: 12. The CDR3 runs 16 residues. Germline assignment: CDR1 SGHAT and CDR2 FQNNGV. CDR3: CASRYLRGRRSYEQYF. In nucleotides, the CDR3 is TGTGCCAGCAGGTATTTAAGGGGGCGACGTTCCTACGAGCAGTACTTC. The variable domain in full, with the rest retrieved from reference TRBV11-2 and TRBJ2-7, is EAGVAQSPRYKIIEKRQSVAFWCNPISGHATLYWYQQILGQGPKLLIQFQNNGVVDDSQLPKDRFSAERLKGVDSTLKIQPAKLEDSAVYLCASRYLRGRRSYEQYFGPGTRLTVT.

This clonotype was detected a few times. V usage is TRBV20-1 and J usage is TRBJ1-2, with 8 positions matching TRBD1. This CDR3 region has 15 residues. Germline CDR1 is DFQATT and CDR2 is SNEGSKA (reference sequence). Losses at the gene ends were 3 bases for V and 6 bases for J; bases not matched to a gene: 12. This chain's CDR3 is CSASLNTGQGNGYTF. CDR3 DNA: TGCAGTGCTAGCCTAAATACCGGACAGGGCAATGGCTACACCTTC.

The chain couples TRBV28 to TRBJ2-5, with a tentative D call TRBD2 (6 bases). The CDR3 is 14 residues long. From germline, CDR1 is MDHEN and CDR2 SYDVKM. The V end lost 5 bases, the J end lost 3 bases, and 13 bases lay between the germline ends. The CDR3 protein is CASSMRESEETQYF. The CDR3 DNA sequence: TGTGCCAGCAGTATGCGGGAAAGCGAAGAGACCCAGTACTTC.

This clonotype has ten or more counts. This chain links TRBV5-8 with TRBJ1-1; D gene unclear. Germline V gene lookup returns CDR1 SGHTS and CDR2 YDEGEE. The germline V and J ends were trimmed by 4 bases and 2 bases, with 18 bases remaining between them. The CDR3 runs to 16 residues. CDR3 nucleotides: TGTGCCAGCAGCCAAGGTTTGAGCCTTGAAAACACTGAAGCTTTCTTT. It is translated as CASSQGLSLENTEAFF.

At least ten counts were recorded for this clonotype. The chain employs TRBV27 and TRBJ2-7, with 9 bases fitting TRBD1. Germline loops: CDR1 MNHEY, CDR2 SMNVEV (reference sequence). V shed 0 bases and J 4 bases; nucleotides not matched to a gene: 4. This CDR3 region has 15 residues. CDR3 sequence reads: CASSLSGTGFYEQYF. The CDR3 bases are TGTGCCAGCAGTTTATCAGGGACAGGGTTTTACGAGCAGTACTTC.

The table lists this clonotype with many counts. V and J are TRBV5-1 and TRBJ2-2, with a weak D call TRBD1 (5 bases). The CDR3 is 15 residues long. Germline V gene sequence: CDR1 SGHRS, CDR2 YFSETQ. Trimming stripped 0 bases from V and 2 bases from J, with 8 bases between. CDR3 loop: CASSLGRDNTGELFF. In nucleotides, the CDR3 is TGCGCCAGCAGCTTGGGCAGGGATAACACCGGGGAGCTGTTTTTT.

This clonotype appeared many times. The V gene is TRBV12-3 or TRBV12-4, the J gene TRBJ2-3; either TRBD1 or TRBD2 may supply D (5 bases each). V lost 6 bases and J 6 bases, leaving 10 bases between the germline ends. This CDR3 is built from 12 residues. Here the CDR3 reads CASSLWGDTQYF. The CDR3 nucleotides read TGTGCCAGCAGCCTATGGGGGGATACGCAGTATTTT.

This clonotype was seen a few times. The chain couples TRBV19 to TRBJ2-7, with TRBD1 identical over 7 bases. This CDR3 is 13 amino acids long. The germline V gene encodes CDR1 LNHDA and CDR2 SQIVND (reference sequence). Unmatched junction bases numbered 2, after V lost 1 base and J lost 5 bases. CDR3: CASSIGTGNEQYF. Here the CDR3 DNA reads TGTGCCAGTAGTATAGGGACAGGAAACGAGCAGTACTTC.

This clonotype appeared many times. The chain carries TRBV2 and TRBJ1-2; 7 nucleotides match TRBD1. This CDR3 contains 17 residues. Germline CDR1 and CDR2: SNHLY and FYNNEI. V was clipped by 3 bases and J by 7 bases; unmatched bases: 17. The CDR3 protein is CASSDEGAVLLPFGYTF. In DNA form, the CDR3 reads TGTGCCAGCAGTGATGAGGGGGCGGTCCTCCTTCCCTTTGGCTACACCTTC.

This clonotype was detected only a few times. The gene calls are TRBV9 and TRBJ2-5; 11 nucleotides align to TRBD2. The CDR3 consists of 15 residues. With V trimmed by 3 bases and J by 5 bases, 6 bases remained unmatched. Germline CDR1 SGDLS, CDR2 YYNGEE. The CDR3 region is CASSGSGRALETQYF. CDR3 in DNA: TGTGCCAGCAGCGGTAGCGGGAGGGCCCTGGAGACCCAGTACTTC. The whole variable domain, remainder taken from reference TRBV9 and TRBJ2-5, is DSGVTQTPKHLITATGQRVTLRCSPRSGDLSVYWYQQSLDQGLQFLIQYYNGEERAKGNILERFSAQQFPDLHSELNLSSLELGDSALYFCASSGSGRALETQYFGPGTRLLVL.

This clonotype was counted a few times. Possible read error: a much larger clone is one base away. V usage is TRBV11-2 and J usage is TRBJ2-7; TRBD2 aligns across 13 bases. CDR1 is SGHAT and CDR2 is FQNNGV in the germline V gene. The CDR3 length is 15 residues. V was pared by 4 bases and J by 6 bases, with 6 bases of the junction left unmatched. The CDR3: CASSWRLAGGTEQYF. CDR3 in DNA: TGTGCCAGCAGCTGGAGACTAGCGGGAGGAACCGAGCAGTACTTC. Variable domain in full (rest from reference TRBV11-2 and TRBJ2-7): EAGVAQSPRYKIIEKRQSVAFWCNPISGHATLYWYQQILGQGPKLLIQFQNNGVVDDSQLPKDRFSAERLKGVDSTLKIQPAKLEDSAVYLCASSWRLAGGTEQYFGPGTRLTVT.

This clonotype was observed at least ten times. CDR3 nucleotides: TGTGCCAGCAGCATCATGGGGCAGCCCCAGCATTTT. Translated: CASSIMGQPQHF. The chain recombines TRBV28 with TRBJ1-5; D is unclear. CDR3 length equals 12 residues. In germline, CDR1 is MDHEN, CDR2 SYDVKM. V lost 6 bases and J lost 7, with 10 bases in between.